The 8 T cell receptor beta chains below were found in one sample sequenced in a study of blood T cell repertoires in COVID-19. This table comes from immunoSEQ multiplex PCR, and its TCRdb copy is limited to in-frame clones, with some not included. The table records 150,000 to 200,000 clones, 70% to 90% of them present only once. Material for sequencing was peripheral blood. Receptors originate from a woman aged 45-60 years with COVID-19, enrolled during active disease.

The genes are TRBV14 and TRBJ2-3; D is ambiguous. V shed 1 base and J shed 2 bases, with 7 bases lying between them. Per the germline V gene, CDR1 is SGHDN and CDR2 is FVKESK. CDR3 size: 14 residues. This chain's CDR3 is CASSQVVATDTQYF. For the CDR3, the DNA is TGTGCCAGCAGCCAAGTGGTGGCCACAGATACGCAGTATTTT.

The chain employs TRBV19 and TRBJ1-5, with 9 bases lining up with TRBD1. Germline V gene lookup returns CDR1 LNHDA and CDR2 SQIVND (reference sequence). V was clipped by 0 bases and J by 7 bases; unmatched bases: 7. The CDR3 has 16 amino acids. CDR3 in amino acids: CASSIDWAGQGQPQHF. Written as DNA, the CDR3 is TGTGCCAGTAGTATAGATTGGGCGGGACAGGGACAGCCCCAGCATTTT.

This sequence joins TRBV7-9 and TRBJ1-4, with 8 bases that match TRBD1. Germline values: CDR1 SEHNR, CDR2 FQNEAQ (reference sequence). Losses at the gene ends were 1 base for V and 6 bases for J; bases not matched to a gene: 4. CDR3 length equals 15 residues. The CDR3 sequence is CASSLVAGGHEKLFF. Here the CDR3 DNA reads TGTGCCAGCAGCTTAGTTGCAGGGGGCCATGAAAAACTGTTTTTT.

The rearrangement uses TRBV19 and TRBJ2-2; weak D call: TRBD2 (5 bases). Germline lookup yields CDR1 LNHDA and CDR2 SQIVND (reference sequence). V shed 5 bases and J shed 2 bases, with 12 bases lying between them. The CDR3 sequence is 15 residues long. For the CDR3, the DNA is TGTGCCAGTAGTTTCAGAGGGATTAACACCGGGGAGCTGTTTTTT. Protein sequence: CASSFRGINTGELFF.

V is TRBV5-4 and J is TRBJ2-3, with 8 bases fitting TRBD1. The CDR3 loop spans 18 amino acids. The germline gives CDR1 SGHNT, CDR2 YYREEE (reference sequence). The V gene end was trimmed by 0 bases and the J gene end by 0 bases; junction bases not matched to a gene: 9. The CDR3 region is CASSLGPGGPTSTDTQYF. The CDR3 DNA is TGTGCCAGCAGCTTGGGCCCAGGGGGCCCGACTAGCACAGATACGCAGTATTTT.

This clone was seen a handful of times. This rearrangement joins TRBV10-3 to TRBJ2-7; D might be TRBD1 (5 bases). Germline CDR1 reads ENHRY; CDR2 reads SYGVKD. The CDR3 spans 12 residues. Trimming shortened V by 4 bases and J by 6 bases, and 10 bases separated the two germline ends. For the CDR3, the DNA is TGTGCCATCAGTGGGGGCCGGGTCGAGCAGTACTTC. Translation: CAISGGRVEQYF.

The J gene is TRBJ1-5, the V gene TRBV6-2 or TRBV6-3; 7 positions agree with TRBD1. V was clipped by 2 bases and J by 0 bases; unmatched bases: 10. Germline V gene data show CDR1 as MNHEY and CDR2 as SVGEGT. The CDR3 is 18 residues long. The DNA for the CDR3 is TGTGCCAGCAGTTACCCGGGGACAGCCTCATATAGCAATCAGCCCCAGCATTTT. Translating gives CASSYPGTASYSNQPQHF.

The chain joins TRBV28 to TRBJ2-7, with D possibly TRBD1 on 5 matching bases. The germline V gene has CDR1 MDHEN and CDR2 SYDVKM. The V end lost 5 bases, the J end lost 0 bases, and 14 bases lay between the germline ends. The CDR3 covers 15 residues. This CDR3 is CASSNLGEGSYEQYF. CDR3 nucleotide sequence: TGTGCCAGCAGTAACCTAGGGGAAGGCTCCTACGAGCAGTACTTC.